The 26 T cell receptor beta chains below come from one sample, sequenced in a study of vaccination and CD4 T cells after COVID-19. Antigen specificity for these receptors is unknown. Specified treatment: 10-day PBMC culture with coronavirus spike peptide pools or control peptides (ViraFEST assay). The Oncomine TCR Beta short-read assay was what sequenced the DNA obtained from cultured CD4+ T cells. TCRdb reprocessed the PCR reads with MiXCR, giving one entry per CDR3 protein. This table holds roughly 15,000 distinct CDR3 sequences, approximately 60% found once. Sequenced: CD4+ T cells from blood, cultured in vitro. These receptors all come from a human donor who had recovered from COVID-19.

The V call is TRBV6-1, the J call TRBJ2-3; D is possibly TRBD1 or TRBD2 (5 bases each). Looked up from germline, CDR1 is MNHNS and CDR2 is SASEGT. V lost 8 bases, J lost 1 base, and 16 bases lay in between. The CDR3 runs to 15 residues. CDR3 bases: TGTGCCAGCTCGAACCGGGACGGGGGCACAGATACGCAGTATTTT. Amino acids: CASSNRDGGTDTQYF.

This clonotype was seen a handful of times. The V gene is TRBV20-1, the J gene TRBJ2-6; D is ambiguous. The V gene lost 3 bases and the J gene lost 0 bases, with 9 bases spanning the gap. The CDR3 sequence is 15 residues long. Germline-derived CDR1 and CDR2 are DFQATT and SNEGSKA (reference sequence). CDR3 nucleotide sequence: TGCAGTGCTAGTTGGCCGTACTCTGGGGCCAACGTCCTGACTTTC. Protein product: CSASWPYSGANVLTF.

The V gene is TRBV20-1, the J gene TRBJ2-7; perhaps TRBD1 as D (5 bases). The V end lost 1 base, the J end lost 3 bases, and 13 bases lay between the germline ends. The CDR3 is made up of 14 amino acids. Germline CDR1 reads DFQATT; CDR2 reads SNEGSKA (reference sequence). The CDR3 sequence: CSARVGQKIYEQYF. DNA of the CDR3: TGCAGTGCTAGAGTTGGACAAAAAATCTACGAGCAGTACTTC.

The chain has TRBV30 and TRBJ1-5; 7 nucleotides agree with TRBD1. There are 14 residues in the CDR3. CDR1 is GTSNPN and CDR2 is SVGIG in the germline V gene (reference sequence). V lost 2 bases, J lost 5 bases, and 6 bases stayed unmatched. The CDR3 coding sequence is TGTGCCTGGAGTAAGTCAGGGGGGGATCAGCCCCAGCATTTT. Amino acids: CAWSKSGGDQPQHF. The full variable domain, with the rest looked up from reference TRBV30 and TRBJ1-5, is SQTIHQWPATLVQPVGSPLSLECTVEGTSNPNLYWYRQAAGRGLQLLFYSVGIGQISSEVPQNLSASRPQDRQFILSSKKLLLSDSGFYLCAWSKSGGDQPQHFGDGTRLSIL.

The chain employs TRBV5-1 and TRBJ1-6; TRBD1 agrees at 7 bases. V shed 0 bases and J 6 bases; nucleotides not matched to a gene: 3. CDR3 size: 15 residues. Germline lookup yields CDR1 SGHRS and CDR2 YFSETQ. CDR3 in amino acids: CASSLGQGGNSPLHF. DNA for the CDR3: TGCGCCAGCAGCTTGGGACAGGGTGGTAATTCACCCCTCCACTTT.

V usage is TRBV18 and J usage is TRBJ1-5; 10 nucleotides match TRBD1. This CDR3 is 16 amino acids long. V was clipped by 2 bases and J by 6 bases; unmatched bases: 7. The germline gives CDR1 KGHSH, CDR2 LQKENI. In nucleotides, the CDR3 is TGTGCCAGCTCACCAGGGGACAGGGGATCCGGTCAGCCCCAGCATTTT. The encoded protein is CASSPGDRGSGQPQHF.

V and J are TRBV6-1 and TRBJ1-1; D uncertain. V was shortened by 6 bases and J by 6 bases, with 14 bases between the two germline ends. This CDR3 has 13 residues. CDR1 MNHNS and CDR2 SASEGT come from the germline V gene. The CDR3, as DNA: TGTGCCAGCAGAGGTACTGGTCGGTCTGAAGCTTTCTTT. Translation gives CASRGTGRSEAFF.

This chain joins TRBV2 and TRBJ1-5; 8 bases are a match to TRBD1. In germline, CDR1 is SNHLY, CDR2 FYNNEI. The CDR3 covers 16 residues. Unmatched junction bases numbered 10, after V lost 7 bases and J lost 2 bases. The CDR3 loop is CASNVRPDRGNQPQHF. For the CDR3, the DNA is TGTGCCAGCAACGTCCGTCCGGACAGGGGCAATCAGCCCCAGCATTTT.

V usage is TRBV24-1 and J usage is TRBJ1-5; 7 bases map to TRBD1. Germline CDR1 is KGHDR and CDR2 is SFDVKD. The CDR3 runs 14 residues. The J segment lost 5 bases and the V segment lost 6 bases, leaving 6 bases of the junction unmatched. The CDR3 DNA reads TGTGCCACCAGTAAAGGGGGCGAGTATCAGCCCCAGCATTTT. Its protein product is CATSKGGEYQPQHF.

The CDR3 sequence: CATAGGSNQPQHF. The CDR3 DNA follows: TGTGCCACCGCAGGGGGAAGCAATCAGCCCCAGCATTTT. The J gene is TRBJ1-5, the V gene TRBV7-2; the match to TRBD1 covers 7 bases. V was clipped by 10 bases and J by 1 base; unmatched bases: 4. CDR3 size: 13 residues. Germline loops: CDR1 SGHTA, CDR2 FQGNSA.

J is TRBJ2-1 and V is TRBV28, with a tentative D call TRBD1 (6 bases). Between the trimmed V and J ends, which lost 3 bases and 3 bases, there was a span of 24 bases. Germline V CDR1 and CDR2: MDHEN, SYDVKM. This CDR3 comprises 19 residues. For the CDR3, the DNA is TGTGCCAGCAGTTTTTTCCTCCGGGGCCGCAGGGGTAACTACAATGAGCAGTTCTTC. It codes for CASSFFLRGRRGNYNEQFF.

This sequence joins TRBV20-1 and TRBJ2-3; D might be TRBD2 (6 bases). CDR1 and CDR2 (germline): DFQATT, SNEGSKA (reference sequence). This CDR3 has 15 amino acids. Between the trimmed V and J ends, which lost 5 bases and 0 bases, there was a span of 15 bases. The CDR3 DNA is TGCAGTGCTCCCTCGTATAGCGGAAGCACAGATACGCAGTATTTT. Translation gives CSAPSYSGSTDTQYF.

This clonotype was found once. The chain combines TRBV7-6 with TRBJ2-7; D may be TRBD1 (6 bases). Trimming pared 1 base from V and 6 bases from J, leaving 16 bases between. Per germline, CDR1 SGHVS and CDR2 FNYEAQ. CDR3 length: 15 amino acids. The CDR3 region has the DNA TGTGCCAGCAGCTTAGTTCAGGGGCCTTACTGCGAGCAGTACTTC. It specifies CASSLVQGPYCEQYF. Together with reference TRBV7-6 and TRBJ2-7, the CDR3 gives the full variable domain: GAGVSQSPRYKVTKRGQDVALRCDPISGHVSLYWYRQALGQGPEFLTYFNYEAQQDKSGLPNDRFSAERPEGSISTLTIQRTEQRDSAMYRCASSLVQGPYCEQYFGPGTRLTVT.

This clonotype turned up a few times. The V gene is TRBV20-1, the J gene TRBJ1-5, with D possibly matching TRBD1 (6 bases). V was trimmed by 2 bases and J by 4 bases, leaving 15 bases between them. The CDR3 has 15 amino acids. Per germline, CDR1 DFQATT and CDR2 SNEGSKA (reference sequence). The CDR3 DNA is TGCAGTGCTAGATCGACAGGTTTTGGAAATCAGCCCCAGCATTTT. Encoded protein: CSARSTGFGNQPQHF.

The chain is built from TRBV28 and TRBJ2-1; TRBD2 matches at 10 bases. The CDR3 consists of 17 residues. Germline values: CDR1 MDHEN, CDR2 SYDVKM. Losses at the gene ends were 6 bases for V and 9 bases for J; bases not matched to a gene: 17. CDR3 in amino acids: CASRHSGRPPRVREQFF. DNA for the CDR3: TGTGCCAGCAGACATAGCGGGAGGCCGCCCCGCGTGCGTGAGCAGTTCTTC. The whole variable domain, remainder taken from reference TRBV28 and TRBJ2-1, is DVKVTQSSRYLVKRTGEKVFLECVQDMDHENMFWYRQDPGLGLRLIYFSYDVKMKEKGDIPEGYSVSREKKERFSLILESASTNQTSMYLCASRHSGRPPRVREQFFGPGTRLTVL.

The genes are TRBV20-1 and TRBJ2-1, with a tentative D call TRBD2 (5 bases). CDR1 is DFQATT and CDR2 is SNEGSKA in the germline V gene (reference sequence). This CDR3 is 16 amino acids long. V lost 5 bases to trimming and J lost 0 bases, with 17 bases between them. The CDR3 is CSARHFSVSSYNEQFF. The CDR3 DNA reads TGCAGTGCTCGTCACTTTAGCGTCAGCTCCTACAATGAGCAGTTCTTC.

In its sample, this clonotype is medium-sized (0.01 to 0.1%). The V gene is TRBV7-3, the J gene TRBJ1-2; 7 nucleotides match TRBD1. CDR1 is SGHTA, CDR2 FQGTGA, per germline. The CDR3 contains 18 residues. Trimming removed 5 bases from V and 4 bases from J; junction bases left unmatched: 19. This CDR3 reads CASSPTGWQGDGSYGYTF. In DNA, the CDR3 is TGTGCCAGCAGCCCCACGGGTTGGCAGGGGGATGGTAGCTATGGCTACACCTTC.

The V and J genes are TRBV7-9 and TRBJ2-2; D is undetermined. The V end lost 6 bases, the J end lost 4 bases, and 6 bases lay between the germline ends. Per germline, CDR1 SEHNR and CDR2 FQNEAQ (reference sequence). There are 12 residues in the CDR3. The CDR3 sequence is CASSSSTGELFF. The CDR3 bases are TGTGCCAGCAGTTCCTCCACCGGGGAGCTGTTTTTT. The whole variable domain, remainder taken from reference TRBV7-9 and TRBJ2-2, is DTGVSQNPRHKITKRGQNVTFRCDPISEHNRLYWYRQTLGQGPEFLTYFQNEAQLEKSRLLSDRFSAERPKGSFSTLEIQRTEQGDSAMYLCASSSSTGELFFGEGSRLTVL.

This sequence joins TRBV5-1 and TRBJ1-1; D not certain. Trimming took 4 bases from V and 0 from J, leaving 10 bases between them. This CDR3 has 14 residues. The germline CDR1 and CDR2 sequences are SGHRS and YFSETQ. The CDR3 loop reads CASSRREMNTEAFF. The CDR3, as DNA: TGCGCCAGCAGCCGACGGGAGATGAACACTGAAGCTTTCTTT. The whole variable domain, remainder taken from reference TRBV5-1 and TRBJ1-1, is KAGVTQTPRYLIKTRGQQVTLSCSPISGHRSVSWYQQTPGQGLQFLFEYFSETQRNKGNFPGRFSGRQFSNSRSEMNVSTLELGDSALYLCASSRREMNTEAFFGQGTRLTVV.

The rearrangement uses TRBV20-1 and TRBJ2-1; tentatively, D is TRBD1 (5 bases). CDR1 is DFQATT, CDR2 SNEGSKA, per germline (reference sequence). Deletions cut 3 bases from V and 5 bases from J, with 17 bases between. The CDR3 is 15 residues long. CDR3 nucleotide sequence: TGCAGTGCTAGTAAGGCAGGGATTTTGAACAATGAGCAGTTCTTC. It specifies CSASKAGILNNEQFF.

The chain combines TRBV25-1 with TRBJ2-7; perhaps TRBD1 as D (5 bases). The CDR3 extends over 12 amino acids. V was trimmed by 5 bases and J by 5 bases, leaving 10 bases between them. Looked up from germline, CDR1 is MGHDK and CDR2 is SYGVNS. DNA for the CDR3: TGTGCCAGCAGTCAGGACATGAACGAGCAGTACTTC. This codes for CASSQDMNEQYF.

By frequency in the sample, this clonotype is medium-sized. V gene TRBV7-9 combines with J gene TRBJ2-5; TRBD2 agrees at 8 bases. The CDR3 contains 14 residues. The ends lost 5 bases at V and 2 bases at J; junction bases unmatched: 4. Per germline, CDR1 SEHNR and CDR2 FQNEAQ (reference sequence). In DNA form, the CDR3 reads TGTGCCAGCAGCAACATAGCGGGGCAAGAGACCCAGTACTTC. Protein sequence: CASSNIAGQETQYF.

The rearrangement uses TRBV6-5 and TRBJ1-1; D might be TRBD1 (6 bases). The CDR3 sequence is 14 residues long. Germline CDR1 MNHEY, CDR2 SVGAGI. Trimming stripped 1 base from V and 2 bases from J, with 8 bases between. The CDR3 bases are TGTGCCAGCAGTTACTGGGGACAAAACACTGAAGCTTTCTTT. Amino acids: CASSYWGQNTEAFF.

The J gene is TRBJ1-5, the V gene TRBV27; D might be TRBD1 (5 bases). CDR3 length equals 14 residues. V lost 8 bases and J 2 bases, leaving 13 bases between the germline ends. Germline V lookup: CDR1 MNHEY, CDR2 SMNVEV (reference sequence). CDR3 amino acids: CASGTRRGNQPQHF. CDR3 nucleotide sequence: TGTGCCAGCGGGACTCGGCGGGGCAATCAGCCCCAGCATTTT.

The gene calls are TRBV20-1 and TRBJ2-5, with TRBD2 matching over 7 bases. This CDR3 is 14 amino acids long. Germline values: CDR1 DFQATT, CDR2 SNEGSKA (reference sequence). V lost 0 bases and J lost 4; bases outside the gene matches: 5. Here the CDR3 DNA reads TGCAGTGCTAGAGATCCGGCTAGCGGAGAGACCCAGTACTTC. Translating it yields CSARDPASGETQYF.

V is TRBV27 and J is TRBJ1-2; 8 nucleotides line up with TRBD1. V trimming: 3 bases; J trimming: 8 bases; junction bases outside the gene matches: 8. The CDR3 length is 14 residues. CDR1 and CDR2 from the germline V gene are MNHEY and SMNVEV (reference sequence). DNA for the CDR3: TGTGCCAGCAGTTTTAGTCAGGGGGCAAGGGGCTACACCTTC. Translated, it gives CASSFSQGARGYTF.